A selection of T cell receptor beta chains follows, all from one sample in a study of blood T cell repertoires in COVID-19. The method was immunoSEQ multiplex PCR; TCRdb's version includes in-frame clones alone and lacks a portion of them. Of under 130,000 clones detected, 85% to 90% appear once; the ten largest clones hold around 32%. The sample was peripheral blood. These receptors were obtained from a woman at least 80 years old with acute or convalescent COVID-19. Both conserved end residues are part of each CDR3. D genes are given only for firm matches. Size is omitted from some rows. Given values are once, few, many or a class for expanded clones.

CDR3: CASSLAGLGEQFF
DNA: TGCGCCAGCAGCTTAGCGGGGTTAGGTGAGCAGTTCTTC
D: TRBD2
V: TRBV5-1
J: TRBJ2-1
size: .

CDR3: CASSFGQSTDTQYF
DNA: TGTGCCAGCAGCTTTGGACAGAGCACAGATACGCAGTATTTT
D: .
V: TRBV5-5
J: TRBJ2-3
size: .

CDR3: CSAAGQFSYEQYF
DNA: TGCAGCGCGGCAGGGCAGTTCTCCTACGAGCAGTACTTC
D: .
V: TRBV29-1
J: TRBJ2-7
size: .

CDR3: CAWSSDYEQYF
DNA: TGTGCCTGGAGCAGTGATTACGAGCAGTACTTC
D: .
V: TRBV30
J: TRBJ2-7
size: .

CDR3: CAIRQMNTEAFF
DNA: TGTGCCATCAGGCAGATGAACACTGAAGCTTTCTTT
D: .
V: TRBV10-3
J: TRBJ1-1
size: .

CDR3: CASSPHRGVGGYEQYF
DNA: TGTGCCAGCTCGCCGCACAGGGGGGTAGGGGGTTACGAGCAGTACTTC
D: TRBD1
V: TRBV7-6
J: TRBJ2-7
size: .

CDR3: CASSAQGGNEKLFF
DNA: TGCGCCAGCAGCGCCCAGGGTGGTAATGAAAAACTGTTTTTT
D: .
V: TRBV5-1
J: TRBJ1-4
size: .

CDR3: CASSFWATGELFF
DNA: TGTGCCAGCAGTTTTTGGGCGACCGGGGAGCTGTTTTTT
D: .
V: TRBV12-3/TRBV12-4
J: TRBJ2-2
size: .

CDR3: CASSLQAGGVAGELFF
DNA: TGTGCCAGCAGCTTACAAGCGGGGGGTGTGGCCGGGGAGCTGTTTTTT
D: TRBD2
V: TRBV7-6
J: TRBJ2-2
size: few

CDR3: CASSQQVLLYGYTF
DNA: TGCGCCAGCAGTCAACAGGTTTTACTTTATGGCTACACCTTC
D: .
V: TRBV23-1
J: TRBJ1-2
size: .

CDR3: CASSLSWTSGIYEQYF
DNA: TGTGCCAGCAGTTTATCGTGGACTAGCGGGATCTACGAGCAGTACTTC
D: TRBD2
V: TRBV27
J: TRBJ2-7
size: .

CDR3: CASSPAQGARNQPQHF
DNA: TGCGCCAGCAGCCCAGCACAGGGGGCGCGAAATCAGCCCCAGCATTTT
D: TRBD1
V: TRBV4-1
J: TRBJ1-5
size: .

CDR3: CASSLRAGAAGELFF
DNA: TGTGCCAGCAGCTTGAGGGCGGGGGCGGCCGGGGAGCTGTTTTTT
D: .
V: TRBV5-6
J: TRBJ2-2
size: .

CDR3: CASSLMGLAITDTQYF
DNA: TGTGCCAGCAGCTTGATGGGACTAGCGATTACAGATACGCAGTATTTT
D: TRBD2
V: TRBV5-4
J: TRBJ2-3
size: .

CDR3: CASSRDRVEETQYF
DNA: TGTGCCAGTAGCCGGGACAGGGTTGAAGAGACCCAGTACTTC
D: TRBD1
V: TRBV6-5
J: TRBJ2-5
size: .

CDR3: CASSWGGWGEKLFF
DNA: TGTGCCAGCTCATGGGGCGGATGGGGTGAAAAACTGTTTTTT
D: .
V: TRBV18
J: TRBJ1-4
size: few

CDR3: CASSRGTGQETQYF
DNA: TGCGCCAGCAGTCGCGGGACAGGCCAAGAGACCCAGTACTTC
D: TRBD1
V: TRBV10-2
J: TRBJ2-5
size: .

CDR3: CASSLGTGVRKAFF
DNA: TGTGCCAGCAGCTTAGGGACAGGGGTTCGGAAAGCTTTCTTT
D: TRBD1
V: TRBV7-2
J: TRBJ1-1
size: .

CDR3: CASGTGEISEQYF
DNA: TGCGCCAGTGGGACAGGGGAAATATCCGAGCAGTACTTC
D: TRBD1
V: TRBV5-1
J: TRBJ2-7
size: .

CDR3: CASARGGPSDTQYF
DNA: TGTGCCAGCGCAAGAGGGGGCCCTTCGGATACGCAGTATTTT
D: TRBD1
V: TRBV6-5
J: TRBJ2-3
size: .

CDR3: CASSEARQGSEKLFF
DNA: TGTGCCAGCAGTGAAGCGCGGCAGGGGAGCGAAAAACTGTTTTTT
D: .
V: TRBV2
J: TRBJ1-4
size: .

CDR3: CASSLSWVSGNDGAFF
DNA: TGTGCCAGCAGCTTGAGTTGGGTTAGCGGAAATGATGGAGCTTTCTTT
D: .
V: TRBV7-2
J: TRBJ1-1
size: .

CDR3: CASSSPGQGGYEQYF
DNA: TGTGCCAGCAGCTCCCCCGGACAGGGGGGGTACGAGCAGTACTTC
D: TRBD1
V: TRBV7-2
J: TRBJ2-7
size: .

CDR3: CASSQGIGLWGDEQFF
DNA: TGCGCCAGCAGCCAAGGCATCGGCCTTTGGGGGGATGAGCAGTTCTTC
D: .
V: TRBV4-1
J: TRBJ2-1
size: .

CDR3: CASSQIAGMGAQYF
DNA: TGTGCCAGCAGCCAGATCGCGGGGATGGGGGCCCAGTACTTC
D: .
V: TRBV5-4
J: TRBJ2-5
size: .

CDR3: CASKRLAYSTDTQYF
DNA: TGTGCCAGCAAAAGACTAGCTTATAGCACAGATACGCAGTATTTT
D: TRBD2
V: TRBV27
J: TRBJ2-3
size: few

CDR3: CASSLDAGVEQYF
DNA: TGTGCCAGCAGCTTAGACGCGGGGGTCGAGCAGTACTTC
D: TRBD2
V: TRBV7-8
J: TRBJ2-7
size: .

CDR3: CASNRLAGDTGELFF
DNA: TGTGCCAGCAACCGACTAGCGGGGGATACCGGGGAGCTGTTTTTT
D: TRBD2
V: TRBV2
J: TRBJ2-2
size: .

CDR3: CASSLTGVRTEAFF
DNA: TGTGCCAGCAGCCTGACAGGGGTACGGACTGAAGCTTTCTTT
D: TRBD1
V: TRBV28
J: TRBJ1-1
size: .

CDR3: CASSLDRGGGYTF
DNA: TGCGCCAGCAGCTTGGATCGGGGGGGTGGCTACACCTTC
D: .
V: TRBV5-1
J: TRBJ1-2
size: .

CDR3: CASSEQDRAYGYTF
DNA: TGTGCCAGCAGTGAACAAGACAGGGCCTATGGCTACACCTTC
D: TRBD1
V: TRBV2
J: TRBJ1-2
size: .

CDR3: CAISESRGNTDTQYF
DNA: TGTGCCATCAGTGAGTCGCGCGGAAACACAGATACGCAGTATTTT
D: .
V: TRBV10-3
J: TRBJ2-3
size: .

CDR3: CASSLVEGAGEQYF
DNA: TGTGCCAGCAGCTTGGTGGAGGGGGCGGGCGAGCAGTACTTC
D: .
V: TRBV7-2
J: TRBJ2-7
size: .

CDR3: CAYGETGPGGYTF
DNA: TGTGCCTACGGCGAGACAGGGCCGGGCGGCTACACCTTC
D: TRBD1
V: TRBV10-3
J: TRBJ1-2
size: .

CDR3: CASSYGQTYEQYF
DNA: TGTGCCAGCAGCTATGGACAGACCTACGAGCAGTACTTC
D: .
V: TRBV5-6
J: TRBJ2-7
size: once

CDR3: CASSIDRGKETQYF
DNA: TGTGCCAGTAGTATAGATCGGGGTAAAGAGACCCAGTACTTC
D: .
V: TRBV19
J: TRBJ2-5
size: .

CDR3: CASSQGALTLETQYF
DNA: TGCGCCAGCAGCCAAGGGGCACTCACGCTTGAGACCCAGTACTTC
D: .
V: TRBV4-1
J: TRBJ2-5
size: .

CDR3: CATRRGNQPQHF
DNA: TGTGCCACCAGGAGGGGCAATCAGCCCCAGCATTTT
D: .
V: TRBV28
J: TRBJ1-5
size: few

CDR3: CASSLDIGYEQYF
DNA: TGTGCCAGCAGCTTAGATATCGGCTACGAGCAGTACTTC
D: .
V: TRBV11-2
J: TRBJ2-7
size: .

CDR3: CASSLVQGAGYTF
DNA: TGTGCCAGCAGTTTAGTTCAGGGTGCTGGCTACACCTTC
D: .
V: TRBV28
J: TRBJ1-2
size: .

CDR3: CASSSGEYGYGYTF
DNA: TGTGCCAGCAGTTCGGGAGAGTACGGCTATGGCTACACCTTC
D: .
V: TRBV28
J: TRBJ1-2
size: .

CDR3: CASSLMGQAYEQYF
DNA: TGTGCCAGCAGCTTAATGGGACAAGCCTACGAGCAGTACTTC
D: .
V: TRBV7-2
J: TRBJ2-7
size: .

CDR3: CASSFIRQGEGEQFF
DNA: TGTGCCAGCAGCTTCATCAGACAGGGTGAAGGTGAGCAGTTCTTC
D: TRBD1
V: TRBV7-9
J: TRBJ2-1
size: .

CDR3: CASSLAVAGGGTDTQYF
DNA: TGCGCCAGCAGCTTGGCGGTAGCGGGGGGAGGCACAGATACGCAGTATTTT
D: TRBD2
V: TRBV5-1
J: TRBJ2-3
size: few

CDR3: CASSQDRIGQKYNYGYTF
DNA: TGCGCCAGCAGCCAAGATCGTATTGGACAGAAGTATAACTATGGCTACACCTTC
D: .
V: TRBV4-3
J: TRBJ1-2
size: once

CDR3: CASSPRGGPGTEAFF
DNA: TGTGCCAGCAGCCCTCGGGGAGGGCCGGGCACTGAAGCTTTCTTT
D: .
V: TRBV7-3
J: TRBJ1-1
size: .

CDR3: CASSYKRTGGEDGYTF
DNA: TGTGCCAGCAGCTATAAACGGACAGGGGGCGAAGATGGCTACACCTTC
D: TRBD1
V: TRBV5-6
J: TRBJ1-2
size: .

CDR3: CASSKAGGSTYEQYF
DNA: TGTGCCAGTAGTAAGGCAGGGGGGTCGACCTACGAGCAGTACTTC
D: .
V: TRBV19
J: TRBJ2-7
size: .

CDR3: CASSVGGSGGAFGGAETQYF
DNA: TGTGCCAGCAGCGTAGGAGGTAGCGGGGGGGCCTTTGGTGGTGCGGAGACCCAGTACTTC
D: TRBD2
V: TRBV9
J: TRBJ2-5
size: .

CDR3: CASSQVGGRSMNTEAFF
DNA: TGCGCCAGCAGCCAAGTTGGCGGTCGGTCCATGAACACTGAAGCTTTCTTT
D: .
V: TRBV4-1
J: TRBJ1-1
size: .